This section outlines one T cell receptor beta chain sequence together with its context. This clone may be a read error of a much larger clone one base away. Peripheral blood was drawn, ten milliliters per donor. Every sample gave at least 5 micrograms of total RNA when it was extracted. This sample was included in a study of blood T cells in healthy people across ages. Study-level background: Capturing about one barcoded beta molecule per two T cells was achieved by template switching.

Germline V gives CDR1 SNHLY, CDR2 FYNNEI. Trimming shortened V by 8 bases and J by 1 base, and 8 bases separated the two germline ends. The CDR3 length is 12 residues. Through a sample-barcoded 5' primer and a J-beta primer mix, a second PCR was run for roughly 6 to 12 cycles. In TCRdb, the 5' RACE reads were re-called with MiXCR into one record per CDR3 protein. The sample comprises more than 1.4 million distinct CDR3 sequences, 42% of which are singletons, and approximately 7.9% rests with the top ten. J is TRBJ1-1 and V is TRBV2; possible D gene TRBD1, 5 bases. The sequencing input was blood. This TCR was sampled from a young woman in good health. CDR3 protein: CASCGGNTEAFF. CDR3 bases: TGTGCCAGCTGCGGGGGGAACACTGAAGCTTTCTTT.